Presented here are 16 T cell receptor beta chains from one specimen sequenced in a study of blood T cell repertoires in COVID-19. Repertoires were generated with immunoSEQ multiplex PCR, while TCRdb's copy carries only in-frame clones and drops some. Altogether roughly 290,000 clones are present, about 82% being singletons, with the ten largest covering approximately 4.1%. The sequencing sample was made of peripheral blood. All receptors derive from a woman in her forties or fifties with active or convalescent COVID-19.

The chain is built from TRBV4-1 and TRBJ2-7, with 9 bases matching TRBD1. V lost 1 base, J lost 5 bases, and 15 bases stayed unmatched. In germline, CDR1 is MGHRA, CDR2 YSYEKL. This CDR3 has 18 residues. The CDR3 region has the DNA TGCGCCAGCAGCCAAGCCCCCCTGTGGGGACAGGGTCCCAACGAGCAGTACTTC. This encodes CASSQAPLWGQGPNEQYF.

For the CDR3, the DNA is TGTGCCAGCAGCTTAGGACCATGGAGACTGTTTTTT. Its protein product is CASSLGPWRLFF. This chain uses TRBV11-2 with TRBJ1-4, with unresolved D. This CDR3 is 12 amino acids long. CDR1 SGHAT and CDR2 FQNNGV come from the germline V gene. V was cut by 1 base and J by 13 bases, with 10 bases left in between.

This rearrangement joins TRBV4-1 to TRBJ2-3; D is ambiguous. CDR3 length equals 15 residues. Trimming stripped 0 bases from V and 1 base from J, with 8 bases between. CDR1 and CDR2 from the germline V gene are MGHRA and YSYEKL. CDR3 coding DNA: TGCGCCAGCAGCCAAGAGTCCCTCCGCACAGATACGCAGTATTTT. This encodes CASSQESLRTDTQYF.

The chain's CDR3 is CASSLYQRTNTEAFF. CDR3 nucleotides: TGTGCCAGCAGTTTATATCAGCGGACGAACACTGAAGCTTTCTTT. The V gene is TRBV28, the J gene TRBJ1-1; the D is unclear. Germline V gives CDR1 MDHEN, CDR2 SYDVKM. The CDR3 covers 15 residues. Trimming pared 1 base from V and 1 base from J, leaving 10 bases between.

The genes are TRBV10-1 and TRBJ2-1, with 7 bases identical to TRBD2. Per germline, CDR1 WNHNN and CDR2 SYGVQD (reference sequence). The V segment lost 2 bases and the J segment 8 bases; nucleotides outside the gene matches: 6. This CDR3 is 14 amino acids long. CDR3 residues: CASSEERDFDEQFF. In DNA, the CDR3 is TGCGCCAGCAGTGAGGAGCGGGATTTCGATGAGCAGTTCTTC.

This clone was observed a single time. The rearrangement joins TRBV18 to TRBJ1-2, with 9 positions matching TRBD1. J lost 6 bases, V lost 0 bases, and 5 bases had no gene match. The CDR3 extends over 15 amino acids. CDR1 and CDR2 (germline): KGHSH, LQKENI. CDR3 in amino acids: CASSPPLTGGHGYTF. In DNA, the CDR3 is TGTGCCAGCTCACCACCATTGACAGGGGGTCATGGCTACACCTTC.

The V and J genes are TRBV5-6 and TRBJ2-7, with 7 bases lining up with TRBD1. The V and J ends lost 0 bases and 3 bases, in that order; junction bases with no gene match: 3. CDR3 length equals 14 residues. Germline CDR1 SGHDT, CDR2 YYEEEE. For the CDR3, the DNA is TGTGCCAGCAGCTTGGTCACAGGGGTCTACGAGCAGTACTTC. It encodes CASSLVTGVYEQYF.

The rearrangement joins TRBV6-2 or TRBV6-3 to TRBJ1-2; a weak D match, TRBD1 (5 bases). CDR1 MNHEY and CDR2 SVGEGT come from the germline V gene. The V end was cut by 5 bases, the J end by 4 bases, with 17 bases between. CDR3 size: 15 residues. The CDR3 nucleotides read TGTGCCAGCAGTCGCAACCCGACAGTCCTCTATGGCTACACCTTC. Translating it yields CASSRNPTVLYGYTF.

The chain employs TRBV20-1 and TRBJ2-5, with D unresolved. Germline V gene sequence: CDR1 DFQATT, CDR2 SNEGSKA (reference sequence). The CDR3 is 11 amino acids. V was trimmed by 1 base and J by 2 bases, leaving 2 bases between them. The CDR3 bases are TGCAGTGCTAGAGCTCAAGAGACCCAGTACTTC. It encodes CSARAQETQYF.

The table lists this clone with a few counts. The rearrangement uses TRBV7-2 and TRBJ1-1; a weak D match, TRBD1 (5 bases). Germline values: CDR1 SGHTA, CDR2 FQGNSA. This CDR3 contains 13 residues. Between the trimmed V and J ends, which lost 4 bases and 1 base, there was a span of 7 bases. The CDR3 DNA follows: TGTGCCAGCAGCTCTGACAGGAACACTGAAGCTTTCTTT. Its translation is CASSSDRNTEAFF.

The V gene is TRBV9, the J gene TRBJ2-3, with D perhaps matching TRBD2 (5 bases). The CDR3 totals 16 residues. The germline CDR1 and CDR2 sequences are SGDLS and YYNGEE. Trimming stripped 0 bases from V and 0 bases from J, with 11 bases between. Here the CDR3 reads CASSVGGARSTDTQYF. The CDR3 DNA follows: TGTGCCAGCAGCGTAGGGGGAGCCCGCAGCACAGATACGCAGTATTTT. Drawing the rest from reference TRBV9 and TRBJ2-3, the complete variable domain is DSGVTQTPKHLITATGQRVTLRCSPRSGDLSVYWYQQSLDQGLQFLIQYYNGEERAKGNILERFSAQQFPDLHSELNLSSLELGDSALYFCASSVGGARSTDTQYFGPGTRLTVL.

The chain uses TRBV10-1 and TRBJ1-2, with 8 bases identical to TRBD1. Germline assignment: CDR1 WNHNN and CDR2 SYGVQD (reference sequence). Trimming at V came to 3 bases and at J to 12 bases, leaving 9 bases not matched to a gene. The CDR3 is 13 residues long. The CDR3 is CASSERDRRGDTF. The CDR3 nucleotides are TGCGCCAGCAGTGAACGGGACAGGCGAGGGGACACCTTC.

This CDR3 reads CASRIQGNTEAFF. Written as DNA, the CDR3 is TGTGCCAGCAGGATACAGGGAAACACTGAAGCTTTCTTT. The chain couples TRBV12-3 or TRBV12-4 to TRBJ1-1, with D tentatively TRBD1 (6 bases). V was cut by 6 bases and J by 2 bases, with 10 bases left in between. This CDR3 is 13 amino acids long.

The chain carries TRBV3-1 (or the pseudogene TRBV3-2) and TRBJ2-2, with 7 bases identical to TRBD1. CDR3 length: 15 residues. V lost 3 bases to trimming and J lost 1 base; unmatched junction nucleotides: 2. Looked up from germline, CDR1 is LGHDT and CDR2 is YNNKEL (reference sequence). The CDR3 coding sequence is TGTGCCAGCAGCCACCGGGACAGGAACACCGGGGAGCTGTTTTTT. As protein: CASSHRDRNTGELFF.

The CDR3 nucleotides are TGTGCCAGCAGCGTAGATCCCATAGCGGGAATGGTAAATGAGCAGTTCTTC. Translating gives CASSVDPIAGMVNEQFF. The V gene is TRBV9, the J gene TRBJ2-1; 8 bases line up with TRBD2. Unmatched junction bases numbered 12, after V lost 0 bases and J lost 7 bases. Looked up from germline, CDR1 is SGDLS and CDR2 is YYNGEE. CDR3 size: 17 residues. The full variable domain, rest sourced from reference TRBV9 and TRBJ2-1, is DSGVTQTPKHLITATGQRVTLRCSPRSGDLSVYWYQQSLDQGLQFLIQYYNGEERAKGNILERFSAQQFPDLHSELNLSSLELGDSALYFCASSVDPIAGMVNEQFFGPGTRLTVL.

The chain is built from TRBV21-1 and TRBJ2-3; no DNA check was done on the table's D call, TRBD2. TRBV21-1 is termed a pseudogene. The CDR3 has 18 residues. The DNA for the CDR3 is TGTGCCAGCAGCAAAGCGGGAACTAGCGGAAATAGCACAGATACGCAGTATTTT. As protein: CASSKAGTSGNSTDTQYF.